A selection of T cell receptor beta chains follows, all from one sample in a study. Via MiXCR, TCRdb re-called the 5' RACE reads, giving one row per CDR3 protein. Seen here are roughly 50,000 distinct CDR3 sequences, around 24% observed once, and the top ten hold 3.2%. The sample was tumor-infiltrating naive CD4+ T cells sorted from the breast tumor. All receptors come from a female donor with breast cancer. The CDR3 runs from the conserved cysteine through the conserved F or W. D genes are given only for firm matches. Where a row states a size, it is once, few, many or the class of an expanded clone; other rows omit it.

TGCAGCGTTGAAGAAAAGGTTAACTATGGCTACACCTTC,CSVEEKVNYGYTF,TRBJ1-2,.,.,TRBV29-1
TGTGCCAGCAGAAGGGAACGGGAACTGCATGAGCAGTTCTTC,CASRRERELHEQFF,TRBJ2-1,few,.,TRBV2
TGCAGCTCTTGGGAGGGCACGAACACTGAAGCTTTCTTT,CSSWEGTNTEAFF,TRBJ1-1,.,.,TRBV29-1
TGTGCCAGCACAGGGTCTGGTGAGCAGTTCTTC,CASTGSGEQFF,TRBJ2-1,.,.,TRBV2
TGTGCCAGCAGCCCAAGCCAGGGATATCAGCCCCAGCATTTT,CASSPSQGYQPQHF,TRBJ1-5,.,.,TRBV12-3/TRBV12-4
TGCAGTGCTAGGGGCCAAAGTAGCACAGATACGCAGTATTTT,CSARGQSSTDTQYF,TRBJ2-3,.,.,TRBV20-1
TGCAGTGCTAGAGATCCAGGGGGCAGGATTGATGAAAAACTGTTTTTT,CSARDPGGRIDEKLFF,TRBJ1-4,.,TRBD1,TRBV20-1
TGTGCCAGCAGCTACCGAAAGGAGCAGTTCTTC,CASSYRKEQFF,TRBJ2-1,few,.,TRBV5-6
TGCGCCAGCAGCGAGATGATAGCGAACACCGGGGAGCTGTTTTTT,CASSEMIANTGELFF,TRBJ2-2,few,.,TRBV5-1
TGTGCCAGCAGGCCAACAGTAGGGTACGGCTACACCTTC,CASRPTVGYGYTF,TRBJ1-2,few,.,TRBV7-9
TGTGCCAGCAGTTACCAGGGAGGAGCTTTCTTT,CASSYQGGAFF,TRBJ1-1,.,.,TRBV6-5
TGTGCCAGCAGTTCAGTGGTCATGAACACTGAAGCTTTCTTT,CASSSVVMNTEAFF,TRBJ1-1,many,.,TRBV6-2/TRBV6-3
TGTGCCAGCAGCTGGAGACAGAAGAACACTGAAGCTTTCTTT,CASSWRQKNTEAFF,TRBJ1-1,few,.,TRBV2
TGTGCCAGCTCACCATATATCGTTCGAGAGTATGGCTACACCTTC,CASSPYIVREYGYTF,TRBJ1-2,few,.,TRBV18
TGTGCCAGCACCGCCGTCGGGACAGGACGCACAGATACGCAGTATTTT,CASTAVGTGRTDTQYF,TRBJ2-3,.,TRBD1,TRBV7-2
TGCAGTGCTAGGGACAGTTATAGCAATCAGCCCCAGCATTTT,CSARDSYSNQPQHF,TRBJ1-5,many,.,TRBV20-1